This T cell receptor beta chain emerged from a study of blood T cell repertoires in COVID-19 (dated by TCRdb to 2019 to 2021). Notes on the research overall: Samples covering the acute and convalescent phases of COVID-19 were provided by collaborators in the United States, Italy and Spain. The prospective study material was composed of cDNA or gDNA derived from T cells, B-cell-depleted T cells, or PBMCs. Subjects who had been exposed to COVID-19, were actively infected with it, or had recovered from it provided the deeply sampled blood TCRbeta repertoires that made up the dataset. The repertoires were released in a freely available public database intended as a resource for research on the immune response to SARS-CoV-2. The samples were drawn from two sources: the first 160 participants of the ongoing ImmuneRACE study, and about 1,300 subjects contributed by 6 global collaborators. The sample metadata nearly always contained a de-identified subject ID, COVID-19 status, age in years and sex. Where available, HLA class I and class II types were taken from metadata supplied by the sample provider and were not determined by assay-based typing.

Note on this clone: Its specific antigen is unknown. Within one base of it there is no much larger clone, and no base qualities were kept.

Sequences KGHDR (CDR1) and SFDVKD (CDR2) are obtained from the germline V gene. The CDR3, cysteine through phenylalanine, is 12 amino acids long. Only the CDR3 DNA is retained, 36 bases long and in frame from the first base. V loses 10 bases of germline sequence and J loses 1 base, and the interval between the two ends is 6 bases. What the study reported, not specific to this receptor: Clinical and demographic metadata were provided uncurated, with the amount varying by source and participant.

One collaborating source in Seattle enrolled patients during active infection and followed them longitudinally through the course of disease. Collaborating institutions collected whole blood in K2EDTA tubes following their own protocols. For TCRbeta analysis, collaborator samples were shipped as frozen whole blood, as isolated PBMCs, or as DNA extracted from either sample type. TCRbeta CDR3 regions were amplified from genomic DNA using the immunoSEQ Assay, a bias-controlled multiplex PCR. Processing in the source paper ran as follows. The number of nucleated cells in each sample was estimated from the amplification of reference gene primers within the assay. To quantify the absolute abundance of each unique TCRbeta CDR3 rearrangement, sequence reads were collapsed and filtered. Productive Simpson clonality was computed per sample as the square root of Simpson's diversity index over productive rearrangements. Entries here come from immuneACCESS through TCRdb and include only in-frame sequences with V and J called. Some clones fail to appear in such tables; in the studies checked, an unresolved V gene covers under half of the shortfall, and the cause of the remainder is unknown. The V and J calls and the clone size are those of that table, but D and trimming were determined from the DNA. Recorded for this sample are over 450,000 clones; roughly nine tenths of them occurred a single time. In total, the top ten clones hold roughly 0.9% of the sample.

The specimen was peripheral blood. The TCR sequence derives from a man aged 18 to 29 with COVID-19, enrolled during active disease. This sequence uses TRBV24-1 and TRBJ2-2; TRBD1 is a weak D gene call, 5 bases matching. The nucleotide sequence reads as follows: TGTGCCACAGGGGAGAACACCGGGGAGCTGTTTTTT. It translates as CATGENTGELFF.